This TCR beta chain originates from a study of blood T cell repertoires in COVID-19. Per the original methods: Cell counts per sample came from amplifying reference gene primers. Data came from immunoSEQ multiplex PCR; TCRdb stores just in-frame clones and leaves some out. The D gene and trimming were derived from the DNA, and the V and J assignments and clone size from that table. The sample lists approximately 52,000 clones; less than 90% were seen once. V was pared by 5 bases and J by 3 bases, with 4 bases of the junction left unmatched. The CDR3 runs to 14 residues. Per the germline V gene, CDR1 is SEHNR and CDR2 is FQNEAQ (reference sequence).

The source of this sequence is a human donor in a cohort sampled during active COVID-19. The chain carries TRBV7-9 and TRBJ1-3, with 7 nucleotides matching TRBD1. Source material: peripheral blood. Here the CDR3 reads CASSATGDGNTIYF. The CDR3 nucleotides read TGTGCCAGCAGCGCAACAGGGGATGGAAACACCATATATTTT.